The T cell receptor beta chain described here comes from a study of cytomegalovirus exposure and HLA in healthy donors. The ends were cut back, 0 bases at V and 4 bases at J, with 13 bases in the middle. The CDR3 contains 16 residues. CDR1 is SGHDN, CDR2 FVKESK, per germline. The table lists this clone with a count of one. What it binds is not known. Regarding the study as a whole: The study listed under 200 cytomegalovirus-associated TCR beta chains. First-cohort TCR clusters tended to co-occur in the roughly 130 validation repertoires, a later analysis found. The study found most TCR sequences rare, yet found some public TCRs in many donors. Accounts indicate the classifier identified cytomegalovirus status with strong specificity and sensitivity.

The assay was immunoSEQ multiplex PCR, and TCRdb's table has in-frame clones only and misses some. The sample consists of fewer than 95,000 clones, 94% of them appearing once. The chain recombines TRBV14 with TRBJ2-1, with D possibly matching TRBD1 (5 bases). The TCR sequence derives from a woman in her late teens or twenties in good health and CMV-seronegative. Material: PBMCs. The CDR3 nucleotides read TGTGCCAGCAGCCAAGATGCTGACAGAGCATACAATGAGCAGTTCTTC. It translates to CASSQDADRAYNEQFF.